This record looks at one T cell receptor (beta chain) sequence and its context. Germline V gene sequence: CDR1 SGHRS, CDR2 YFSETQ. This CDR3 spans 16 amino acids. Trimming took 3 bases from V and 1 from J; bases not matched to a gene: 8. The sample is drawn from a study of control samples from healthy donors and cancer patients. Clones were sequenced by immunoSEQ multiplex PCR, and TCRdb holds only the in-frame ones, with some missing. The data contain around 41,000 clones, around 83% of them singletons. This receptor was taken from a woman aged 55-75 years with lung cancer. Sequenced input: PBMCs. The chain uses TRBV5-1 and TRBJ2-5; 8 nucleotides match TRBD2. The CDR3 is CASSSAGTRGQETQYF. The CDR3 DNA reads as TGCGCCAGCAGCTCTGCAGGGACTAGAGGCCAAGAGACCCAGTACTTC. Full variable domain (rest looked up from reference TRBV5-1 and TRBJ2-5): KAGVTQTPRYLIKTRGQQVTLSCSPISGHRSVSWYQQTPGQGLQFLFEYFSETQRNKGNFPGRFSGRQFSNSRSEMNVSTLELGDSALYLCASSSAGTRGQETQYFGPGTRLLVL.